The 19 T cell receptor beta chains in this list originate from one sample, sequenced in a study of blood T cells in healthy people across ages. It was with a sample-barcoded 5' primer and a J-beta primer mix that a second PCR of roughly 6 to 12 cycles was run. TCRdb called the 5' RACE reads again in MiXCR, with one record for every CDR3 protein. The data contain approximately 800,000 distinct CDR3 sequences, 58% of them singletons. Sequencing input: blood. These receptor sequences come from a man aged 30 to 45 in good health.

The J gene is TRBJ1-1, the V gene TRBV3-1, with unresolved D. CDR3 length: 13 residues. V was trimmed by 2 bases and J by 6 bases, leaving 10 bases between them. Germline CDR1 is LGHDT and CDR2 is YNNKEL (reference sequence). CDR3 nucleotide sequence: TGTGCCAGCAGCCAACTTCCCGGGGCTGAAGCTTTCTTT. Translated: CASSQLPGAEAFF.

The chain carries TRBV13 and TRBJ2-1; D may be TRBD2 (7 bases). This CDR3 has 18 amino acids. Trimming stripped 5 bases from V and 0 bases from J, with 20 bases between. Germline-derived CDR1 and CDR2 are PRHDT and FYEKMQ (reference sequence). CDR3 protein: CASSPRRGRLSSYNEQFF. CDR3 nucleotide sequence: TGTGCCAGCAGCCCCCGGCGGGGGCGCCTCAGCTCCTACAATGAGCAGTTCTTC.

This chain's CDR3 is CASSEGQIEQYF. CDR3 bases: TGTGCCAGCAGCGAAGGACAGATCGAGCAGTACTTC. This chain connects TRBV7-8 to TRBJ2-7; tentatively, D is TRBD1 (6 bases). Germline V gene sequence: CDR1 SGHVS, CDR2 FQNEAQ. Deletions cut 5 bases from V and 6 bases from J, with 11 bases between. The CDR3 spans 12 residues.

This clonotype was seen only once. The CDR3 nucleotides are TGTGCCAGCAGCCCCCTTACCAGAAACATCCAGTACTTC. This gives the protein CASSPLTRNIQYF. The rearrangement uses TRBV7-8 and TRBJ2-5, with unresolved D. Germline values: CDR1 SGHVS, CDR2 FQNEAQ. CDR3 length: 13 residues. Trimming removed 5 bases from V and 10 bases from J, with 17 bases in between.

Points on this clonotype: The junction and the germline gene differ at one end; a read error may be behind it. CDR3 nucleotide sequence: TGTGCCAGCAGGGCGGCGGGCCCCGAGGCAAACACAGATGCGCAGTATTTT. Translating gives CASRAAGPEANTDAQYF. The chain carries TRBV12-3 or TRBV12-4 and TRBJ2-3; D perhaps matches TRBD2 (5 bases). This CDR3 has 17 residues.

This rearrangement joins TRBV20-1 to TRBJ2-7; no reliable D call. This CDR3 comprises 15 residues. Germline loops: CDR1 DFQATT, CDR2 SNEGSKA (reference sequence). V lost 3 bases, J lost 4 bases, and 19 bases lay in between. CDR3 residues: CSASFSDTGIYEQYF. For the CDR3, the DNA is TGCAGTGCTAGCTTCAGTGACACCGGAATTTACGAGCAGTACTTC.

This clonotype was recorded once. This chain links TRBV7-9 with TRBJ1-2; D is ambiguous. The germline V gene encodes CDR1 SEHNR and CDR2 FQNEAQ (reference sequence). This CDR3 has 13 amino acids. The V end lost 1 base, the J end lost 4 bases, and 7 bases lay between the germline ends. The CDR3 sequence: CASSLGAIYGYTF. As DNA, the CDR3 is TGTGCCAGCAGCTTAGGGGCAATCTATGGCTACACCTTC.

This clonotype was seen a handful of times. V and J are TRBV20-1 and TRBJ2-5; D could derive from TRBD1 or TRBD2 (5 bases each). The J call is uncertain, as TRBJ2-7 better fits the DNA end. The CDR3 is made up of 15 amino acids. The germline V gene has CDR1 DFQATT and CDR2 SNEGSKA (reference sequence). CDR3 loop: CSARDLSRDQYEQYF. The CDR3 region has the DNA TGCAGTGCTAGAGATTTATCCCGGGACCAATACGAGCAGTACTTC.

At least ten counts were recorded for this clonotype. CDR3 sequence: CSVGRDSTDTQYF. The CDR3 bases are TGCAGCGTTGGCCGTGACAGCACAGATACGCAGTATTTT. The chain recombines TRBV29-1 with TRBJ2-3; no definite D call. V was trimmed by 4 bases and J by 0 bases, leaving 8 bases between them. The CDR3 sequence is 13 residues long. CDR1 is SQVTM, CDR2 ANQGSEA, per germline.

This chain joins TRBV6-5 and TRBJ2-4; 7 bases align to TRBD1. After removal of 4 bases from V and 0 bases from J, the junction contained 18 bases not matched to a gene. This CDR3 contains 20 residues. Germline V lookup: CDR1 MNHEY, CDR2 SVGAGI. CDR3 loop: CASSWDRDSAGPQAKNIQYF. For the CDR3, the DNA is TGTGCCAGCAGTTGGGACCGGGACAGCGCGGGCCCCCAAGCCAAAAACATTCAGTACTTC.

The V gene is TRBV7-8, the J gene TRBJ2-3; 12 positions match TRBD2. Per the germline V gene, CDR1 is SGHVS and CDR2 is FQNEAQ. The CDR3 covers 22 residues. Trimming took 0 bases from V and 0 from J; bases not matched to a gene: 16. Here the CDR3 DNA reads TGTGCCAGCAGCTTAGCTGGCAGGGGAGGGCTAGCGGGGGGGTCTAGCACAGATACGCAGTATTTT. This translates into CASSLAGRGGLAGGSSTDTQYF.

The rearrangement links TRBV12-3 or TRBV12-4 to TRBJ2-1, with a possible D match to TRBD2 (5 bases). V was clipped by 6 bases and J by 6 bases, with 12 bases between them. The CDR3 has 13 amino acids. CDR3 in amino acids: CASRATGVNEQFF. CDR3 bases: TGTGCCAGCAGAGCCACCGGGGTCAATGAGCAGTTCTTC.

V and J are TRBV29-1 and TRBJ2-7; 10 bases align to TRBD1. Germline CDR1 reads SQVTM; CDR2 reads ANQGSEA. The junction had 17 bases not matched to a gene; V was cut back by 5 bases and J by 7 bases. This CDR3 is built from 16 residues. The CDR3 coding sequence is TGCAGCGTTTCTTTCGGACAGGGGGGGGTTGGCAATGAGCAGTACTTC. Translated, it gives CSVSFGQGGVGNEQYF.

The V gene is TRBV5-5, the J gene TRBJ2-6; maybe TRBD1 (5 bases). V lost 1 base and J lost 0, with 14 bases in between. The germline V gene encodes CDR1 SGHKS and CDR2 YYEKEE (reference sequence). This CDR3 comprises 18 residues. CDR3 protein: CASSLMQGPFSGANVLTF. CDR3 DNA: TGTGCCAGCAGCTTGATGCAGGGTCCCTTCTCTGGGGCCAACGTCCTGACTTTC.

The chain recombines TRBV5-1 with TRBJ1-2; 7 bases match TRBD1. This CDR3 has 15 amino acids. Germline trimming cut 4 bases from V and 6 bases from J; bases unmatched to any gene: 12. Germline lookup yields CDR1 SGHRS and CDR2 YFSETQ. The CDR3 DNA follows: TGCGCCAGCAGCACACAGGGGACCCTTGGGGATGGCTACACCTTC. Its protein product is CASSTQGTLGDGYTF.

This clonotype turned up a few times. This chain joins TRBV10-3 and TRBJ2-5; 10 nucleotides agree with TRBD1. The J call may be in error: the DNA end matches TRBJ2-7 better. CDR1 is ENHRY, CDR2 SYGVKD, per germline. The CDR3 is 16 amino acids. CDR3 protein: CAIRSTGTGEMYEQYF. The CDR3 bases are TGTGCCATCAGATCTACCGGGACAGGGGAGATGTACGAGCAGTACTTC.

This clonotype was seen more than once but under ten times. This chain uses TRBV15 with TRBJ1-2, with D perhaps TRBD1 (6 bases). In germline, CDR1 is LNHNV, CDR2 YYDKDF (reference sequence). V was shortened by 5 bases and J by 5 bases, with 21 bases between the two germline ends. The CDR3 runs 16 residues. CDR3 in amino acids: CATSSRTDPLGYGYTF. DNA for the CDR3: TGTGCCACCAGCTCTCGGACAGATCCCCTCGGGTATGGCTACACCTTC.

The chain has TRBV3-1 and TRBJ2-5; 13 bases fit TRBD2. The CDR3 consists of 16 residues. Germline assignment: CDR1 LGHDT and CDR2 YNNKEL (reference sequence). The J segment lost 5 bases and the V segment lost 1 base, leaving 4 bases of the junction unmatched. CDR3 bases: TGTGCCAGCAGCCAAGGGACTAGCGGGAGTTTGGAGACCCAGTACTTC. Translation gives CASSQGTSGSLETQYF.

The CDR3 coding sequence is TGTGCCAGCAGGCCTATGAATGCCGGGAAAAACCAGTTCTTC. Its protein product is CASRPMNAGKNQFF. The V and J genes are TRBV27 and TRBJ2-1; tentatively, D is TRBD2 (5 bases). Germline V CDR1 and CDR2: MNHEY, SMNVEV (reference sequence). V was pared by 6 bases and J by 13 bases, with 22 bases between. The CDR3 is made up of 14 amino acids.